This entry describes one T cell receptor (beta chain). The source of the sample is a study of OX40 agonist ivuxolimab in advanced cancers. Sequencing used immunoSEQ multiplex PCR; TCRdb keeps in-frame clones, though not all of them. Among tens of thousands of clones listed, 70% to 85% were seen once. The ends were cut back, 6 bases at V and 4 bases at J, with 14 bases in the middle. The CDR3 covers 14 residues. CDR1 and CDR2 (germline): LGHNT, FRNRAP. The clonotype originates from an adult with an advanced solid tumor such as melanoma, head and neck, liver or kidney cancer. Material: CD4+ or CD8+ T cells sorted from blood, obtained in a trial of the OX40 agonist ivuxolimab. This sequence joins TRBV12-5 and TRBJ2-3, with D uncertain. DNA for the CDR3: TGTGCTAGTGGCCCGCCCCCCCCGCCAGATACGCAGTATTTT. It specifies CASGPPPPPDTQYF.